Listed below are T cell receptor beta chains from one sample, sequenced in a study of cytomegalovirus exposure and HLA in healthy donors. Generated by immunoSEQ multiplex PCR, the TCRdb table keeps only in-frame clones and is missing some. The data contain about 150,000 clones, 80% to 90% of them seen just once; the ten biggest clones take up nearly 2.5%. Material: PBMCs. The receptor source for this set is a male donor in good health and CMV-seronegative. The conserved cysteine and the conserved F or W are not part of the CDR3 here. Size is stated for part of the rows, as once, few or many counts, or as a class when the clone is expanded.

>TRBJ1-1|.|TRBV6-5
ASSRGQSAGSEAF
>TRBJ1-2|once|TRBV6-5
ASIPGTGDYGYT
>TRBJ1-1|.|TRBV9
ASSGTADKGVTEAF
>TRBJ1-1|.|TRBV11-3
ASSLESETEAF
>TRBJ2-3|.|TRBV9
ASSGDRTLDTDTQY
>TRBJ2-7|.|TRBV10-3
AISESEVDEQY
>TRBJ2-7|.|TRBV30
AWSTGTGVAYEQY
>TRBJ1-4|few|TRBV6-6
ASSYGGSGEKLF
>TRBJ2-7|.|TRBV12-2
ASRLWGEEGSYEQY
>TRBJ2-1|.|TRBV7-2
ASSLGSSGSSYNEQF
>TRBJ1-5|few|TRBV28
ASRSPGTREPG
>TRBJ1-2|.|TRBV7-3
ASSLMARGQGSGYT
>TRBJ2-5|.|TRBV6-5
ASARTREETQY
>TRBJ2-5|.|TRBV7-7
ASSLGRGQETQY
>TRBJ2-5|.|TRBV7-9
ASSLAPVLQETQY